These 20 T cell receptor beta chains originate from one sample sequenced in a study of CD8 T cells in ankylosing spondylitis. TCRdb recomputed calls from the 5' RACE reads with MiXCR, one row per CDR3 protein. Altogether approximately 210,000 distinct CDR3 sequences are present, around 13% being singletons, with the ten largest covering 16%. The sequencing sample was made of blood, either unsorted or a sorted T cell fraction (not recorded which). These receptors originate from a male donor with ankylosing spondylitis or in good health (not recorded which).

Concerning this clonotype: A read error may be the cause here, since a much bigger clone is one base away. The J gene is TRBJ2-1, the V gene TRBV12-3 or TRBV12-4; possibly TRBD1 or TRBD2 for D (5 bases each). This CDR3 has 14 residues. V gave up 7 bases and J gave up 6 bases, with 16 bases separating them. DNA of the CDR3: TGTGCCAGCATTCTACACGGGGCGATCAATGAGCAGTTCTTC. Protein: CASILHGAINEQFF.

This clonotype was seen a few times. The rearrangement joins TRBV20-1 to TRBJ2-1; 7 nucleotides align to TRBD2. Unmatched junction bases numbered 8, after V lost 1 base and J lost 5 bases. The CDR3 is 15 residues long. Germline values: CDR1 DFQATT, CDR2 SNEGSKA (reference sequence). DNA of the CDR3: TGCAGTGCTAGAGCCCCGGGGGGACTCAACAATGAGCAGTTCTTC. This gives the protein CSARAPGGLNNEQFF.

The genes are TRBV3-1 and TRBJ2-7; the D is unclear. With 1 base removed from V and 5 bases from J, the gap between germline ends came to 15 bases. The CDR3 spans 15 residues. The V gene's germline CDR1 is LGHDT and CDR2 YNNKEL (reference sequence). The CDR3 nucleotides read TGTGCCAGCAGCCAAGCTGGCGAGAGTCGGGACGAGCAGTACTTC. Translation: CASSQAGESRDEQYF.

The chain's CDR3 is CSVEDRLAGVADTQYF. CDR3 bases: TGCAGCGTTGAAGATCGGCTAGCGGGAGTTGCAGATACGCAGTATTTT. The V and J genes are TRBV29-1 and TRBJ2-3, with TRBD2 matching 10 bases. Germline CDR1 is SQVTM and CDR2 is ANQGSEA. CDR3 length: 16 residues. V gave up 0 bases and J gave up 4 bases; unmatched junction bases: 7.

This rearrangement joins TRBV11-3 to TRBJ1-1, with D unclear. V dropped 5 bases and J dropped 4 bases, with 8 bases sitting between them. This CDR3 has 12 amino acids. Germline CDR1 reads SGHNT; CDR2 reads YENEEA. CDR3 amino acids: CASSPHSTEAFF. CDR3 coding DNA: TGTGCCAGCAGCCCTCATAGCACTGAAGCTTTCTTT.

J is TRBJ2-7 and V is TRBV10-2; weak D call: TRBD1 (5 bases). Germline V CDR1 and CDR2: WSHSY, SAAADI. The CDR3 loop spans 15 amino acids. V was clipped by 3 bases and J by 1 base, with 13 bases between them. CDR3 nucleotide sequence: TGCGCCAGCAGTGATGCAGGGCCCCCTTCCTACGAGCAGTACTTC. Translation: CASSDAGPPSYEQYF.

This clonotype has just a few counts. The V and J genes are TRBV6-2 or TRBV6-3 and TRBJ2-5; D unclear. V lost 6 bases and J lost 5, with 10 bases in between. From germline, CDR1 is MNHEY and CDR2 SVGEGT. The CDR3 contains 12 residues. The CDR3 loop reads CASSPDSETQYF. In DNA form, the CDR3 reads TGTGCCAGCAGCCCCGATTCCGAGACCCAGTACTTC.

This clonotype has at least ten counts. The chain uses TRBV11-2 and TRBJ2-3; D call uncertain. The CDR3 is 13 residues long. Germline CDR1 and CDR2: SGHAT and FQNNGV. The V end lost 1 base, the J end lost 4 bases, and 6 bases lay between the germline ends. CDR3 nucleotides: TGTGCCAGCAGCTTAGTTGGTCCAGATACGCAGTATTTT. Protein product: CASSLVGPDTQYF.

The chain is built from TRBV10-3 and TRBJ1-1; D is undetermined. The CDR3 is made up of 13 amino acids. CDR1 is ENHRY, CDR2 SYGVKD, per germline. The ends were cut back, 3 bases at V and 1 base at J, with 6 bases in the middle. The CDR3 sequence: CAISDSKNTEAFF. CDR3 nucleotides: TGTGCCATCAGTGACTCCAAGAACACTGAAGCTTTCTTT.

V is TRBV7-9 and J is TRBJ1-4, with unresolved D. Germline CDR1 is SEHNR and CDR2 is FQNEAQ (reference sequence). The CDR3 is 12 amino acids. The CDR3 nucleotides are TGTGTCGGCAGCGGCTTAAATGAAAAACTGTTTTTT. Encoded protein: CVGSGLNEKLFF.

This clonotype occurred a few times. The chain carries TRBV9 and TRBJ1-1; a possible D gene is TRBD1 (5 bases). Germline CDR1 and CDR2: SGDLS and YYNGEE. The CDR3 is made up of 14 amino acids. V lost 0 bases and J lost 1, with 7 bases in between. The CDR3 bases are TGTGCCAGCAGCGTAGCTGGGGGGAACACTGAAGCTTTCTTT. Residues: CASSVAGGNTEAFF.

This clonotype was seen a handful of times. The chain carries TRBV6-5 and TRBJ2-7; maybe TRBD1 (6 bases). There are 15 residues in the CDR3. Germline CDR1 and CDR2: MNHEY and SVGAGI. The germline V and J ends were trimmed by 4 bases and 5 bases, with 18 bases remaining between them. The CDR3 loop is CASSSLTTGLHEQYF. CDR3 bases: TGTGCCAGCAGTTCGCTAACAACAGGGCTGCACGAGCAGTACTTC.

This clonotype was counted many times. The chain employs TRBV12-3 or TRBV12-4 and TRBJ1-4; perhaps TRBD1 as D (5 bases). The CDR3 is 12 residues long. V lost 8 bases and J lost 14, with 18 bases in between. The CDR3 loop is CASAIGTSELFF. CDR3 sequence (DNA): TGTGCCAGCGCCATCGGGACCTCAGAGCTGTTTTTT.

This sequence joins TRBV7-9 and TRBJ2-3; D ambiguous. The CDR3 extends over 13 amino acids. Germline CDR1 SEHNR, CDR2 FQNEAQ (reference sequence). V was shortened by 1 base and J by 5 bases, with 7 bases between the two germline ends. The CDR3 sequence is CASSLDLEDTQYF. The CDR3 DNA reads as TGTGCCAGCAGCTTAGACCTGGAAGATACGCAGTATTTT. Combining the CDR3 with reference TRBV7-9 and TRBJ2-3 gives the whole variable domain DTGVSQNPRHKITKRGQNVTFRCDPISEHNRLYWYRQTLGQGPEFLTYFQNEAQLEKSRLLSDRFSAERPKGSFSTLEIQRTEQGDSAMYLCASSLDLEDTQYFGPGTRLTVL.

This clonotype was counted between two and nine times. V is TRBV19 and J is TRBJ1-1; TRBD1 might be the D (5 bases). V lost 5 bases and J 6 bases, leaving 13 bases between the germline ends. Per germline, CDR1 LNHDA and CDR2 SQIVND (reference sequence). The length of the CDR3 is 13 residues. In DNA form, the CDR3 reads TGTGCCAGTAGTCCGGGTCCGACAGCTGAAGCTTTCTTT. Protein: CASSPGPTAEAFF.

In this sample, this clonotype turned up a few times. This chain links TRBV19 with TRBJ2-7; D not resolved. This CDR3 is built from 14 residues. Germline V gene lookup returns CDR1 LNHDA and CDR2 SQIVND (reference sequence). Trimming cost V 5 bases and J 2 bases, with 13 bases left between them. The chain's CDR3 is CASSLRDGAYEQYF. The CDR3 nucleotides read TGTGCCAGTAGTTTAAGGGATGGGGCCTACGAGCAGTACTTC.

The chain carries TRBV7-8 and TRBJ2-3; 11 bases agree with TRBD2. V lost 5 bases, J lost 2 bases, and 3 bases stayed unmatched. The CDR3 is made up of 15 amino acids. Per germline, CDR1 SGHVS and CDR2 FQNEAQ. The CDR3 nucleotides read TGTGCCAGCAGCATGACTAGCGGGGACACAGATACGCAGTATTTT. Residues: CASSMTSGDTDTQYF. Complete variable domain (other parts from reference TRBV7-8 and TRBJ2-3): GAGVSQSPRYKVAKRGQDVALRCDPISGHVSLFWYQQALGQGPEFLTYFQNEAQLDKSGLPSDRFFAERPEGSVSTLKIQRTQQEDSAVYLCASSMTSGDTDTQYFGPGTRLTVL.

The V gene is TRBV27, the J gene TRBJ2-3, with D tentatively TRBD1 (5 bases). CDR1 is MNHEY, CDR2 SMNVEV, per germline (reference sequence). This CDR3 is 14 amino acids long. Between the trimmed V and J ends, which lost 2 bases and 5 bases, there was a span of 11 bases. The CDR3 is CASSLMGLGDTQYF. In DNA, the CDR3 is TGTGCCAGCAGTTTAATGGGGCTCGGAGATACGCAGTATTTT.

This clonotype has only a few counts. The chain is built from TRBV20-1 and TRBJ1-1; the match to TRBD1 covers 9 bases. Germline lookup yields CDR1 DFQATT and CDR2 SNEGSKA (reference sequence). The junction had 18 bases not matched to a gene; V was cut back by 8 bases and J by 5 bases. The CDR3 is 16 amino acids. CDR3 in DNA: TGCAGTCCCAGGAGTGGGGAGGACAGGGGATTAACTGAAGCTTTCTTT. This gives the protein CSPRSGEDRGLTEAFF.

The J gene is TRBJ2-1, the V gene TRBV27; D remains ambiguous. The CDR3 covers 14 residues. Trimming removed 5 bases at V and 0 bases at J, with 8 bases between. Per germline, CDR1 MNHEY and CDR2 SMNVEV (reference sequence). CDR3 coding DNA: TGTGCCAGCAGTCAACAGAACTCCTACAATGAGCAGTTCTTC. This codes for CASSQQNSYNEQFF.